These 22 T cell receptor beta chains were sequenced from one sample in a study of CD8+ T cells in alopecia areata. Noted treatment: oral pan-JAK inhibitor, 5-10 mg twice daily. Extracted from the samples, RNA was reverse transcribed into cDNA to serve as the sequencing template. The data were produced by immunoSEQ multiplex PCR, yet TCRdb's version contains in-frame clones alone and is incomplete. This sample has around 210,000 clones, with 64% found just once. The sequences come from CD4+ T cells sorted from blood, collected at week 4, from a patient treated with tofacitinib. The receptors stem from a human donor with alopecia areata.

The chain has TRBV5-4 and TRBJ1-2, with a possible D match to TRBD1 (6 bases). CDR1 SGHNT and CDR2 YYREEE come from the germline V gene (reference sequence). The ends were cut back, 0 bases at V and 8 bases at J, with 14 bases in the middle. CDR3 length equals 14 residues. The CDR3 DNA sequence: TGTGCCAGCAGCTTGGATGTCGGGGGCAGGGGCTACACCTTC. This gives the protein CASSLDVGGRGYTF.

This clone occurred many times. V usage is TRBV4-2 and J usage is TRBJ2-5; D may be TRBD1 (7 bases). Germline CDR1 LGHNA, CDR2 YNFKEQ. This CDR3 contains 16 residues. The ends were cut back, 0 bases at V and 5 bases at J, with 16 bases in the middle. The CDR3 region has the DNA TGTGCCAGCAGCCAAGATGGAGGGACAGTGGTGGAGACCCAGTACTTC. Translated, it gives CASSQDGGTVVETQYF.

The chain uses TRBV30 and TRBJ1-1, with TRBD1 matching over 9 bases. The junction had 12 bases not matched to a gene; V was cut back by 2 bases and J by 5 bases. The CDR3 covers 16 residues. Germline-derived CDR1 and CDR2 are GTSNPN and SVGIG (reference sequence). As DNA, the CDR3 is TGTGCCTGGAGTCCTGTCCCGGGACAGGGTTTAACTGAAGCTTTCTTT. Amino acids: CAWSPVPGQGLTEAFF.

The V and J genes are TRBV5-6 and TRBJ2-2; D is ambiguous. CDR3 length equals 14 residues. Germline CDR1 is SGHDT and CDR2 is YYEEEE. V was clipped by 0 bases and J by 4 bases, with 7 bases between them. The CDR3 is CASSLGASTGELFF. CDR3 in DNA: TGTGCCAGCAGCTTGGGGGCGTCCACCGGGGAGCTGTTTTTT.

This chain connects TRBV10-2 to TRBJ2-7; unclear D gene. The CDR3 loop spans 11 amino acids. Trimming took 3 bases from V and 4 from J, leaving 4 bases between them. CDR1 is WSHSY, CDR2 SAAADI, per germline. The DNA for the CDR3 is TGCGCCAGCAGTGACCGGTACGAGCAGTACTTC. Protein: CASSDRYEQYF.

This chain links TRBV5-4 with TRBJ1-3; D unresolved. The germline gives CDR1 SGHNT, CDR2 YYREEE (reference sequence). The V end lost 0 bases, the J end lost 4 bases, and 8 bases lay between the germline ends. The CDR3 spans 14 residues. Written as DNA, the CDR3 is TGTGCCAGCAGCTTGGAAGTGGACGGAAACACCATATATTTT. This translates into CASSLEVDGNTIYF.

The V gene is TRBV18, the J gene TRBJ1-2; 8 bases align to TRBD1. CDR3 length: 13 amino acids. Germline V CDR1 and CDR2: KGHSH, LQKENI. V gave up 3 bases and J gave up 4 bases; unmatched junction bases: 1. DNA of the CDR3: TGTGCCAGCTCACCCGGGACAGGCTATGGCTACACCTTC. This codes for CASSPGTGYGYTF.

V usage is TRBV4-1 and J usage is TRBJ2-7; D may be TRBD2 (6 bases). Germline assignment: CDR1 MGHRA and CDR2 YSYEKL. This CDR3 is 15 amino acids long. V dropped 0 bases and J dropped 2 bases, with 11 bases sitting between them. The DNA of the CDR3 is TGCGCCAGCAGCCAAGAAGAAAGCGGGCCCTACGAGCAGTACTTC. Translated: CASSQEESGPYEQYF.

The J gene is TRBJ2-2, the V gene TRBV7-2, with D perhaps being TRBD1 or TRBD2 (6 bases each). Trimming removed 2 bases at V and 5 bases at J, with 12 bases between. CDR3 length: 15 residues. The germline V gene encodes CDR1 SGHTA and CDR2 FQGNSA. CDR3 amino acids: CASSLRGAGTGELFF. DNA of the CDR3: TGTGCCAGCAGCTTAAGGGGGGCGGGTACCGGGGAGCTGTTTTTT. Using reference TRBV7-2 and TRBJ2-2 for the parts outside the CDR3, the full variable domain is GAGVSQSPSNKVTEKGKDVELRCDPISGHTALYWYRQSLGQGLEFLIYFQGNSAPDKSGLPSDRFSAERTGGSVSTLTIQRTQQEDSAVYLCASSLRGAGTGELFFGEGSRLTVL.

Worth noting for this clone: The junction shows a germline mismatch at one end, possibly a read error. J is TRBJ2-7 and V is TRBV15, with D unclear. Per germline, CDR1 LNHNV and CDR2 YYDKDF (reference sequence). The CDR3 is 12 residues long. The CDR3 loop reads CATSRDSPPLVF. The CDR3 DNA reads as TGTGCCACCAGCAGAGATAGCCCTCCGTTGGTCTTC.

The V call is TRBV30, the J call TRBJ1-4; D call uncertain. In germline, CDR1 is GTSNPN, CDR2 SVGIG (reference sequence). The CDR3 loop spans 13 amino acids. The ends were cut back, 0 bases at V and 5 bases at J, with 7 bases in the middle. DNA for the CDR3: TGTGCCTGGAGTGTGAGCCTAAATGAAAAACTGTTTTTT. Protein: CAWSVSLNEKLFF.

The V and J genes are TRBV27 and TRBJ2-5; TRBD2 is a possible D gene (5 bases). Between the trimmed V and J ends, which lost 6 bases and 7 bases, there was a span of 18 bases. Per the germline V gene, CDR1 is MNHEY and CDR2 is SMNVEV (reference sequence). CDR3 length equals 14 residues. CDR3: CASRPGSLLGTQYF. CDR3 nucleotide sequence: TGTGCCAGCAGGCCGGGGTCCCTTCTTGGGACCCAGTACTTC.

The rearrangement links TRBV9 to TRBJ1-6; no clear D gene. Germline values: CDR1 SGDLS, CDR2 YYNGEE. Trimming removed 1 base from V and 0 bases from J, with 5 bases in between. CDR3 length equals 15 residues. The CDR3 spells CASSVSSSYNSPLHF. The CDR3 DNA reads as TGTGCCAGCAGCGTATCCAGCTCCTATAATTCACCCCTCCACTTT.

This clone was counted a few times. This sequence joins TRBV6-5 and TRBJ1-6; D is unclear. Germline CDR1 MNHEY, CDR2 SVGAGI. V lost 2 bases and J 12 bases, leaving 11 bases between the germline ends. The CDR3 contains 13 residues. Here the CDR3 reads CASSYGPVQPLHF. The CDR3 nucleotides read TGTGCCAGCAGTTACGGTCCGGTCCAACCCCTCCACTTT.

This clone occurred once. The chain is built from TRBV6-5 and TRBJ1-1; a weak D match, TRBD1 (6 bases). Deletions cut 4 bases from V and 10 bases from J, with 13 bases between. CDR3 size: 12 residues. Germline V gene data show CDR1 as MNHEY and CDR2 as SVGAGI. Written as DNA, the CDR3 is TGTGCCAGCAGTTTACCGGGACAAAGAGCTTTCTTT. Translation: CASSLPGQRAFF.

This rearrangement joins TRBV25-1 to TRBJ1-6; D is unresolved. Trimming left V 0 bases short and J 0 bases short, with 9 bases between. CDR1 is MGHDK and CDR2 is SYGVNS in the germline V gene. CDR3 length: 17 residues. The DNA of the CDR3 is TGTGCCAGCAGTGAATATGGAGGGAGCTCCTATAATTCACCCCTCCACTTT. This gives the protein CASSEYGGSSYNSPLHF.

This clone was counted only a few times. The V and J genes are TRBV18 and TRBJ2-5; D gene unclear. The CDR3 is made up of 13 amino acids. The V end lost 3 bases, the J end lost 2 bases, and 7 bases lay between the germline ends. Germline V gene lookup returns CDR1 KGHSH and CDR2 LQKENI. CDR3 sequence reads: CASSPSPQETQYF. The DNA for the CDR3 is TGTGCCAGCTCACCGTCACCTCAAGAGACCCAGTACTTC.

The chain links TRBV30 to TRBJ2-1; D might be TRBD1 (6 bases). Germline V gene sequence: CDR1 GTSNPN, CDR2 SVGIG (reference sequence). V lost 8 bases and J 5 bases, leaving 13 bases between the germline ends. CDR3 length: 12 amino acids. CDR3 sequence: CAISTGNNEQFF. CDR3 coding DNA: TGTGCCATATCGACAGGCAACAATGAGCAGTTCTTC. Variable domain in full (rest from reference TRBV30 and TRBJ2-1): SQTIHQWPATLVQPVGSPLSLECTVEGTSNPNLYWYRQAAGRGLQLLFYSVGIGQISSEVPQNLSASRPQDRQFILSSKKLLLSDSGFYLCAISTGNNEQFFGPGTRLTVL.

V is TRBV4-3 and J is TRBJ2-2, with D hard to call. CDR3 length: 13 residues. CDR1 is LGHNA and CDR2 is YSLEER in the germline V gene. Trimming cost V 6 bases and J 6 bases, with 11 bases left between them. The CDR3 is CASSPSGSGELFF. The CDR3 DNA follows: TGCGCCAGCAGTCCTTCTGGGTCCGGGGAGCTGTTTTTT.

The chain couples TRBV5-4 to TRBJ1-2; D remains ambiguous. This CDR3 comprises 13 residues. With 0 bases removed from V and 8 bases from J, the gap between germline ends came to 11 bases. Germline loops: CDR1 SGHNT, CDR2 YYREEE (reference sequence). The CDR3 sequence: CASSLAEGYGYTF. The CDR3 DNA reads TGTGCCAGCAGCTTGGCCGAAGGGTACGGCTACACCTTC.

This sequence joins TRBV7-9 and TRBJ1-1; D is ambiguous. Trimming took off 5 bases at V and 11 bases at J, with 12 bases between the two ends. This CDR3 region has 11 residues. Germline V gene data show CDR1 as SEHNR and CDR2 as FQNEAQ (reference sequence). The CDR3 protein is CASSEETRAFF. CDR3 nucleotide sequence: TGTGCCAGCAGCGAAGAAACACGGGCTTTCTTT. The whole variable domain, remainder taken from reference TRBV7-9 and TRBJ1-1, is DTGVSQNPRHKITKRGQNVTFRCDPISEHNRLYWYRQTLGQGPEFLTYFQNEAQLEKSRLLSDRFSAERPKGSFSTLEIQRTEQGDSAMYLCASSEETRAFFGQGTRLTVV.

In DNA, the CDR3 is TGTGCCAGCAGGTCGCCCGGGGAGCCCCAGCATTTT. This codes for CASRSPGEPQHF. The chain is built from TRBV27 and TRBJ1-5; D not resolved. The germline V and J ends were trimmed by 6 bases and 8 bases, with 11 bases remaining between them. This CDR3 has 12 residues. Per the germline V gene, CDR1 is MNHEY and CDR2 is SMNVEV (reference sequence).